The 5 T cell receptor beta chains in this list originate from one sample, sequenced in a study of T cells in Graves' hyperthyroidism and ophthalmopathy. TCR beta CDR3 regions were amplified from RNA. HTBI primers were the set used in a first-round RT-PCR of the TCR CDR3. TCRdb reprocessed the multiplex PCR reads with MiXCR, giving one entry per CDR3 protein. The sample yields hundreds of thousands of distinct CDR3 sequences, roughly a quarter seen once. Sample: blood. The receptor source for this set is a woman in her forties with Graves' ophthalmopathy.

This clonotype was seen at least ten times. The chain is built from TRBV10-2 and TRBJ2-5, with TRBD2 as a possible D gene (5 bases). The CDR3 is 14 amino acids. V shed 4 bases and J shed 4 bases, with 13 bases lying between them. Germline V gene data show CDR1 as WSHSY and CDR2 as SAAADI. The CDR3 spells CASSVYGIGETQYF. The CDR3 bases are TGCGCCAGCAGTGTATACGGGATAGGAGAGACCCAGTACTTC.

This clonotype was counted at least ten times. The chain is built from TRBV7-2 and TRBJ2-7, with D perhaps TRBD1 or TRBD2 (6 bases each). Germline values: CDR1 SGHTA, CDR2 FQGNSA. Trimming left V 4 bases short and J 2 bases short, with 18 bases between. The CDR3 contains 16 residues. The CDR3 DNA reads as TGTGCCAGCAGCTCAAGAGGGGGACTCTCAACCTACGAGCAGTACTTC. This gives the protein CASSSRGGLSTYEQYF.

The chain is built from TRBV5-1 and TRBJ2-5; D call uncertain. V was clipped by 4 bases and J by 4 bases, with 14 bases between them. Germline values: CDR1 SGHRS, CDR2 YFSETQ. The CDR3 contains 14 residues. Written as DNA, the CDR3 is TGCGCCAGCAGCCCCAACCCAACCCCAGAGACCCAGTACTTC. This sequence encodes CASSPNPTPETQYF.

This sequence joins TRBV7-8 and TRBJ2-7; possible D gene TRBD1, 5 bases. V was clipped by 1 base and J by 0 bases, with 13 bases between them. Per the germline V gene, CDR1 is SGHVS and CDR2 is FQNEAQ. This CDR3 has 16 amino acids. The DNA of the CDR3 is TGTGCCAGCAGCTTAGTAGGGGTGGCAGCCTCCTACGAGCAGTACTTC. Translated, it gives CASSLVGVAASYEQYF.

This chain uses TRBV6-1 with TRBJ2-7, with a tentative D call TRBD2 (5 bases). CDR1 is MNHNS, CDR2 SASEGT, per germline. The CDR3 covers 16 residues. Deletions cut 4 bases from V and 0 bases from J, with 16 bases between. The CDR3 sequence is CASSGIERLVSYEQYF. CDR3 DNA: TGTGCCAGCAGTGGTATAGAGCGGCTCGTCTCCTACGAGCAGTACTTC.